This T cell receptor beta chain comes out of a study of blood T cell repertoires in COVID-19. Across the whole study: Material from acute and convalescent COVID-19 was sourced from the United States, Italy and Spain. Nucleic acid was either cDNA or gDNA, and it came from T cells, B-cell-depleted T cells, or PBMCs.

The ends lost 5 bases at V and 6 bases at J; junction bases unmatched: 9. This CDR3 region has 15 residues. Germline values: CDR1 SGHAT, CDR2 FQNNGV. Original methodology: Estimates of nucleated cell counts were drawn from the amplification of reference gene primers. Generated by immunoSEQ multiplex PCR, the TCRdb table keeps only in-frame clones and is missing some. V, J and clone size reflect that table, while D and trimming were determined from the DNA. In the table there are about 250,000 clones, 70% to 90% of which are singletons. This receptor was taken from a man aged 80 or over with acute or convalescent COVID-19. The sequenced sample consisted of peripheral blood. This chain links TRBV11-2 with TRBJ2-1, with TRBD2 matching 8 bases. Written as DNA, the CDR3 is TGTGCCAGCAGCCTTCGGGGCGGGAGGTCCAATGAGCAGTTCTTC. Protein sequence: CASSLRGGRSNEQFF.